Shown below are 9 T cell receptor beta chains from a single sample sequenced in a study of blood T cell repertoires in COVID-19. Here immunoSEQ multiplex PCR was the method, and the copy in TCRdb shows in-frame clones only, minus some. The sample lists 200,000 to 300,000 clones, 80% to 85% occurring once. Source material: peripheral blood. All receptors come from a man in his 60s with acute or convalescent COVID-19.

This chain uses TRBV21-1 with TRBJ2-7; the tabulated D call, TRBD2, remains unverified against the DNA. TRBV21-1 is marked as a pseudogene. The CDR3 runs to 15 residues. The CDR3 protein is CASSNPGPPGYEQYF. The CDR3 DNA reads as TGTGCCAGCAGCAATCCGGGCCCCCCGGGGTACGAGCAGTACTTC.

The CDR3 nucleotides are TGTGCCAGCAGCATACAGGGAAACTCTGGAAACACCATATATTTT. Protein: CASSIQGNSGNTIYF. The chain recombines TRBV9 with TRBJ1-3; TRBD1 is a possible D gene (6 bases). Trimming removed 4 bases from V and 0 bases from J, with 11 bases in between. Germline values: CDR1 SGDLS, CDR2 YYNGEE. This CDR3 region has 15 residues.

The chain joins TRBV5-1 to TRBJ1-4; D perhaps matches TRBD1 (5 bases). Germline V gene sequence: CDR1 SGHRS, CDR2 YFSETQ. Trimming removed 2 bases at V and 4 bases at J, with 18 bases between. This CDR3 region has 17 residues. The DNA of the CDR3 is TGCGCCAGCAGCTTAACTATCCAGGGCGGCTATAATGAAAAACTGTTTTTT. Its translation is CASSLTIQGGYNEKLFF.

This chain connects TRBV6-6 to TRBJ1-2; 11 bases line up with TRBD1. Germline V gives CDR1 MNHNY, CDR2 SVGAGI (reference sequence). This CDR3 spans 14 amino acids. Trimming took 10 bases from V and 9 from J; bases not matched to a gene: 13. The DNA of the CDR3 is TGTGCCATCTCTACCCTAGGGACAGGGGGAAGCTACACCTTC. Amino acid sequence: CAISTLGTGGSYTF.

This chain links TRBV18 with TRBJ2-1; 13 positions match TRBD2. Germline V CDR1 and CDR2: KGHSH, LQKENI. Losses at the gene ends were 6 bases for V and 8 bases for J; bases not matched to a gene: 7. The CDR3 is 15 amino acids. CDR3 residues: CASSPGLAGMDEQFF. The CDR3 nucleotides read TGTGCCAGCTCGCCGGGACTAGCGGGGATGGATGAGCAGTTCTTC. Together with reference TRBV18 and TRBJ2-1, the CDR3 gives the full variable domain: NAGVMQNPRHLVRRRGQEARLRCSPMKGHSHVYWYRQLPEEGLKFMVYLQKENIIDESGMPKERFSAEFPKEGPSILRIQQVVRGDSAAYFCASSPGLAGMDEQFFGPGTRLTVL.

V usage is TRBV7-6 and J usage is TRBJ1-2; 7 nucleotides align to TRBD1. The CDR3 is 14 residues long. J lost 2 bases, V lost 5 bases, and 5 bases had no gene match. CDR1 and CDR2 from the germline V gene are SGHVS and FNYEAQ. The DNA for the CDR3 is TGTGCCAGCAGCACCCAGGGGGGAAACTATGGCTACACCTTC. This translates into CASSTQGGNYGYTF. Full variable domain (outside the CDR3, taken from reference TRBV7-6 and TRBJ1-2): GAGVSQSPRYKVTKRGQDVALRCDPISGHVSLYWYRQALGQGPEFLTYFNYEAQQDKSGLPNDRFSAERPEGSISTLTIQRTEQRDSAMYRCASSTQGGNYGYTFGSGTRLTVV.

The chain carries TRBV29-1 and TRBJ2-1; D is possibly TRBD2 (6 bases). Trimming left V 4 bases short and J 4 bases short, with 11 bases between. There are 13 residues in the CDR3. Germline CDR1 reads SQVTM; CDR2 reads ANQGSEA. This CDR3 is CSVGAEGYNEQFF. CDR3 bases: TGCAGCGTTGGAGCGGAGGGGTACAATGAGCAGTTCTTC.

J is TRBJ2-5 and V is TRBV7-8; 10 nucleotides agree with TRBD2. The J segment lost 4 bases and the V segment lost 0 bases, leaving 5 bases of the junction unmatched. There are 16 residues in the CDR3. In germline, CDR1 is SGHVS, CDR2 FQNEAQ. Written as DNA, the CDR3 is TGTGCCAGCAGCTTAGCGGTAGCGGGAGGCCCAGAGACCCAGTACTTC. Its translation is CASSLAVAGGPETQYF.

The CDR3 protein is CSSGRYYEQYF. CDR3 bases: TGCAGTAGCGGGAGGTACTACGAGCAGTACTTC. The V gene is TRBV20-1, the J gene TRBJ2-7; 9 bases map to TRBD2. CDR3 length equals 11 residues. CDR1 and CDR2 (germline): DFQATT, SNEGSKA (reference sequence). J was trimmed by 3 bases and V by 8 bases; bases with no gene match: 2.